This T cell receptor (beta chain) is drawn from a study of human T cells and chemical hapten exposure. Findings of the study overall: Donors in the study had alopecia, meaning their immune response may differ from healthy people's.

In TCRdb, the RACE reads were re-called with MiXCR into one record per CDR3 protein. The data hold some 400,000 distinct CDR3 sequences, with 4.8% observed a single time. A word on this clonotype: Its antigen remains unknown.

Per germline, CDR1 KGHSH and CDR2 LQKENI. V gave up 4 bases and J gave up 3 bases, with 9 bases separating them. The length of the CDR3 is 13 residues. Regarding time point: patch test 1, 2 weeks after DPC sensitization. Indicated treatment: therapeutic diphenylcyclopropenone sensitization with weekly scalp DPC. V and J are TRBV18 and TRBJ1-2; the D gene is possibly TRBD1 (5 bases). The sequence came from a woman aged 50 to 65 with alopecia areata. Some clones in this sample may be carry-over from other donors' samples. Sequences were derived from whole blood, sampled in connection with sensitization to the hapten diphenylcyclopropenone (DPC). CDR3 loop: CASSQQTDYGYTF. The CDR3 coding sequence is TGTGCCAGCTCACAGCAGACAGACTATGGCTACACCTTC. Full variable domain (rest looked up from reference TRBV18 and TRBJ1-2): NAGVMQNPRHLVRRRGQEARLRCSPMKGHSHVYWYRQLPEEGLKFMVYLQKENIIDESGMPKERFSAEFPKEGPSILRIQQVVRGDSAAYFCASSQQTDYGYTFGSGTRLTVV.